The T cell receptor beta chain under discussion was sequenced for a study of blood T cell repertoires in COVID-19. Study overall: Researchers got acute and convalescent COVID-19 samples from the United States, Italy and Spain. T cells, B-cell-depleted T cells, or PBMCs supplied cDNA or gDNA.

V lost 4 bases, J lost 2 bases, and 21 bases lay in between. The CDR3 is made up of 17 amino acids. Germline V gene lookup returns CDR1 SGDLS and CDR2 YYNGEE. Followed longitudinally, the Seattle patients had been enrolled during active infection. Libraries were prepared by immunoSEQ multiplex PCR; TCRdb keeps only in-frame clonotypes and omits some of them. Among about 210,000 clones listed, over 75% were seen once. The origin of this receptor is a woman in her 70s with COVID-19, enrolled during active disease. Sequencing was carried out using peripheral blood. The V call is TRBV9, the J call TRBJ1-2; D possibly corresponds to TRBD1 (5 bases). The CDR3 DNA is TGTGCCAGCAGCCCGCGGGGGGATGGGGGAAGGAACTATGGCTACACCTTC. Protein sequence: CASSPRGDGGRNYGYTF.